This TCR beta chain appears in the sequencing data of a study of T cell repertoires in cytomegalovirus infection. Study context: TCR beta signatures that were public indicated CMV infection and matching HLA type. Whole-study results and caveats: HLA-C-restricted, CMV-specific TCR beta clonotypes were dominant ex vivo.

TCRdb re-called the reads with MiXCR, one entry per CDR3 protein. The sample lists around 430,000 distinct CDR3 sequences, under 45% occurring once. In its sample, this clonotype was seen a few times. Its antigen remains unknown. Between the trimmed V and J ends, which lost 4 bases and 5 bases, there was a span of 14 bases. The CDR3 is 14 amino acids. CDR1 ENHRY and CDR2 SYGVKD come from the germline V gene. Specimen: cultured PBMCs, collected from culture after CMV antigen stimulation. This TCR derives from a human donor in good health (CMV status not recorded). Some clones in this sample may be carry-over from other donors' samples. The chain has TRBV10-3 and TRBJ2-5; a possible D gene is TRBD2 (5 bases). CDR3 protein: CAISGVSGRETQYF. CDR3 DNA sequence: TGTGCCATCAGTGGGGTGAGCGGTCGGGAGACCCAGTACTTC.